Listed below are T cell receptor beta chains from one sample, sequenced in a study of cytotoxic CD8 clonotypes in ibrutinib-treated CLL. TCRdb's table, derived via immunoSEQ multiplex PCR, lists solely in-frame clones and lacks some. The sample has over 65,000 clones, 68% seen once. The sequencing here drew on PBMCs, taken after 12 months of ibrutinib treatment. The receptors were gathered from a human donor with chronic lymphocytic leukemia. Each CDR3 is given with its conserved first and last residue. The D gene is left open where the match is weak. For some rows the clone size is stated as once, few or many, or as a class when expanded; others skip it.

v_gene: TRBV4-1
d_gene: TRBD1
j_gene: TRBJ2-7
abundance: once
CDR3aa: CASSRGTDFYEQYF
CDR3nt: TGCGCCAGCAGCCGGGGGACAGATTTCTACGAGCAGTACTTC

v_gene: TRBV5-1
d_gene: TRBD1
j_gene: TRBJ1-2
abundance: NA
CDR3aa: CASSWGQERGGYTF
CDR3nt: TGCGCCAGCAGCTGGGGACAGGAGAGAGGGGGCTACACCTTC

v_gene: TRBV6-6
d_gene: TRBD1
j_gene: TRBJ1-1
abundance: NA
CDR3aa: CASRDRGGNTEAFF
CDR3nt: TGTGCCAGCCGGGACAGGGGAGGGAACACTGAAGCTTTCTTT

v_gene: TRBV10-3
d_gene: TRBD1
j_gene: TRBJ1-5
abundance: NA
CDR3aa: CAISGAGTGTSNQPQHF
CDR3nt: TGTGCCATCAGTGGAGCCGGGACAGGGACCAGCAATCAGCCCCAGCATTTT

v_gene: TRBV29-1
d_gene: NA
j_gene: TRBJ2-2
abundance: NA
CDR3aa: CSVSVGELFF
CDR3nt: TGCAGCGTTTCAGTCGGGGAGCTGTTTTTT

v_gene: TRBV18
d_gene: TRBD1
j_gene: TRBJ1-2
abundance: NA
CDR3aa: CASSPPQGAFYGYTF
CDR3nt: TGTGCCAGCTCACCACCCCAGGGGGCTTTCTATGGCTACACCTTC

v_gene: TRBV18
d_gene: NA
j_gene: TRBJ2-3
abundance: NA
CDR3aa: CASSPVISTDTQYF
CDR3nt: TGTGCCAGCTCACCGGTAATCAGCACAGATACGCAGTATTTT

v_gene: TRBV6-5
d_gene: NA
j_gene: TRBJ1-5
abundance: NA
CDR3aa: CASSYRESNQPQHF
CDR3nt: TGTGCCAGCAGTTACAGGGAGAGCAATCAGCCCCAGCATTTT

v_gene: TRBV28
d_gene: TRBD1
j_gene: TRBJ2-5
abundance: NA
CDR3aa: CASRTDRDLETQYF
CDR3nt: TGTGCCAGCAGAACGGACAGGGATCTAGAGACCCAGTACTTC

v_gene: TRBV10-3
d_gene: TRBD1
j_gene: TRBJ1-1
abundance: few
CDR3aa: CAISGRDRETEAFF
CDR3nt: TGTGCCATCAGTGGGCGGGACAGGGAAACTGAAGCTTTCTTT

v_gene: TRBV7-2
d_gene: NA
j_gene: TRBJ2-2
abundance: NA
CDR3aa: CASSPVGGSSTGELFF
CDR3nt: TGTGCCAGCAGCCCCGTGGGGGGCAGCTCCACCGGGGAGCTGTTTTTT

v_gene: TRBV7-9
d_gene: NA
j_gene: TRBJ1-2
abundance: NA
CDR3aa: CASSTSSGRYGYTF
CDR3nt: TGTGCCAGCAGCACTAGCTCAGGGAGGTATGGCTACACCTTC

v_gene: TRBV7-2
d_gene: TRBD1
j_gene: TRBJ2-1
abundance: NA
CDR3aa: CASSTGQGDNEQFF
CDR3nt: TGTGCCAGCAGCACGGGACAGGGAGACAATGAGCAGTTCTTC

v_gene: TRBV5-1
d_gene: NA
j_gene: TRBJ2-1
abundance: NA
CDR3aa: CASRYGQEGDEQFF
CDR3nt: TGCGCCAGCAGATATGGACAGGAGGGGGATGAGCAGTTCTTC

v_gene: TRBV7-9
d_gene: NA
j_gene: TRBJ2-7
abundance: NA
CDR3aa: CASSRRDTPYEQYF
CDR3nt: TGTGCCAGCAGCCGCCGGGACACCCCCTACGAGCAGTACTTC

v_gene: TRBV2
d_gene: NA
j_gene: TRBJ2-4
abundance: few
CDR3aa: CASSRSGEAKNIQYF
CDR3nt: TGTGCCAGCAGTCGGTCGGGGGAAGCCAAAAACATTCAGTACTTC

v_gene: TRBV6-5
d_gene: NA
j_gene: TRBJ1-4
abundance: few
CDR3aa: CAVRGGWANEKLFF
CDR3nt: TGTGCCGTTCGAGGAGGGTGGGCTAATGAAAAACTGTTTTTT

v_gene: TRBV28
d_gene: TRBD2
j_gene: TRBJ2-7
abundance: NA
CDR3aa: CASSLGSGGRLTYEQYF
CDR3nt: TGTGCCAGCAGTTTAGGGAGCGGGGGACGCCTTACCTACGAGCAGTACTTC

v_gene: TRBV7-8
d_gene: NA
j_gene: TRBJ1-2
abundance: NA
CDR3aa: CASSLATGRYGYTF
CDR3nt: TGTGCCAGCAGCTTAGCGACAGGTCGCTATGGCTACACCTTC

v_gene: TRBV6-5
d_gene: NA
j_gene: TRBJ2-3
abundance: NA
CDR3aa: CASSPRGPSTDTQYF
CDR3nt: TGTGCCAGCAGTCCCCGCGGACCAAGCACAGATACGCAGTATTTT

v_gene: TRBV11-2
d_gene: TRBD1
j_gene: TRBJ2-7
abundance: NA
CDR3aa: CASRGTARYEQYF
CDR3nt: TGTGCCAGCAGAGGGACAGCCCGTTACGAGCAGTACTTC

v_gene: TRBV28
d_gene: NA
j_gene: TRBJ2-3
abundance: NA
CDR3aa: CASSFAQGGTDTQYF
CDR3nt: TGTGCCAGCAGTTTCGCACAGGGGGGGACAGATACGCAGTATTTT

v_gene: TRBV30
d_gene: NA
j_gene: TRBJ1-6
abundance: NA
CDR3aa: CAWSPRGSSYNSPLHF
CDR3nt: TGTGCCTGGAGTCCCCGTGGGAGCTCCTATAATTCACCCCTCCACTTT

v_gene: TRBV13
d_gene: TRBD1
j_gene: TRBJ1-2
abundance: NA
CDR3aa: CASSFGTGGGYGYTF
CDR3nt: TGTGCCAGCAGCTTTGGGACAGGGGGCGGCTATGGCTACACCTTC

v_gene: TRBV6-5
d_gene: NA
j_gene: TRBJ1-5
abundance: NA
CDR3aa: CASSYDGNNQPQHF
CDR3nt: TGTGCCAGCAGTTACGACGGCAACAATCAGCCCCAGCATTTT

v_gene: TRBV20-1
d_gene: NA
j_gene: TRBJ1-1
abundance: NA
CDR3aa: CSARGSTEAFF
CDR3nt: TGCAGTGCTAGAGGAAGCACTGAAGCTTTCTTT

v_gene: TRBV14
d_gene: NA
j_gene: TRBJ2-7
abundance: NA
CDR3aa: CASSPWNRGGYEQYF
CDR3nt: TGTGCCAGCAGCCCGTGGAACAGGGGAGGGTACGAGCAGTACTTC

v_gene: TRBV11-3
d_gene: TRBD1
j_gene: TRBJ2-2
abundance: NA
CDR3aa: CASSPGQGGGTGELFF
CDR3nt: TGTGCCAGCAGCCCTGGACAGGGCGGTGGAACCGGGGAGCTGTTTTTT

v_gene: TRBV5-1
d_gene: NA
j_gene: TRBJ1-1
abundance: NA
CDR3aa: CASSLRGRVRNTEAFF
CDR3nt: TGCGCCAGCAGCTTGAGGGGCAGGGTAAGGAACACTGAAGCTTTCTTT

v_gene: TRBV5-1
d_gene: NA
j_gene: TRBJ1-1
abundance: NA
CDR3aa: CASSLEPMNTEAFF
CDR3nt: TGCGCCAGCAGCTTGGAGCCCATGAACACTGAAGCTTTCTTT

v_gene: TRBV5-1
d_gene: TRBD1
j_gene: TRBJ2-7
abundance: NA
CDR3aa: CASSEKGTGPYEQYF
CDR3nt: TGCGCCAGCAGCGAGAAGGGGACAGGGCCCTACGAGCAGTACTTC

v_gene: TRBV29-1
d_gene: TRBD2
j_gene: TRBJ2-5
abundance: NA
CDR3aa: CSVHGTSGQETQYF
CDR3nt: TGCAGCGTCCATGGGACTAGCGGGCAAGAGACCCAGTACTTC

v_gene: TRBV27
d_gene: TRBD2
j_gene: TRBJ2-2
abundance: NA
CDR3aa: CATGRVGGPMELFF
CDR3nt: TGTGCCACCGGGAGGGTGGGGGGGCCGATGGAGCTGTTTTTT

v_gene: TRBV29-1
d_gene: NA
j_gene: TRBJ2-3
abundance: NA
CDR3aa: CSVEGTAKDTQYF
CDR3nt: TGCAGCGTTGAAGGGACAGCCAAAGATACGCAGTATTTT

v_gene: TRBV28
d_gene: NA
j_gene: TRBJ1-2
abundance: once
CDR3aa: CASSPVGTGNSTF
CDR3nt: NA

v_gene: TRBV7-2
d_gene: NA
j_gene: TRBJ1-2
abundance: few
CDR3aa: CASRPTQDYGYTF
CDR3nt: TGTGCCAGCAGACCCACCCAGGACTATGGCTACACCTTC